The T cell receptor (beta chain) described here comes from a study of radiation and T cells in renal cell carcinoma. Study observations and caveats: In blood, top tumor clones expanded by 2 weeks, shrinking by 4.

Libraries were prepared by immunoSEQ multiplex PCR; TCRdb keeps only in-frame clonotypes and omits some of them. This table has 70,000 to 100,000 clones, approximately 83% appearing once. Time point noted: baseline pretreatment blood. Documented treatment: 15 Gy SBRT to primary tumor, nephrectomy 4 weeks later. CDR1 and CDR2 (germline): MDHEN, SYDVKM. V dropped 6 bases and J dropped 0 bases, with 11 bases sitting between them. The CDR3 spans 14 residues. Of note for this clone: As yet, its antigen is unknown.

This clonotype was obtained from a man aged 60 to 69 with renal cell carcinoma. This rearrangement joins TRBV28 to TRBJ1-2; D gene uncertain. The sample was blood, taken from a patient whose treatment included radiotherapy and nephrectomy. Here the CDR3 DNA reads TGTGCCAGCAGGCCTACTCTAGCTAACTATGGCTACACCTTC. Protein product: CASRPTLANYGYTF.